This T cell receptor beta chain comes out of a study of blood T cell repertoires in COVID-19. In the study overall: Specimens from acute and convalescent COVID-19 originated in the United States, Italy and Spain. Sources were T cells, B-cell-depleted T cells, or PBMCs; the material itself was cDNA or gDNA.

The V gene end was trimmed by 0 bases and the J gene end by 0 bases; junction bases not matched to a gene: 17. This CDR3 contains 22 residues. Germline loops: CDR1 SGDLS, CDR2 YYNGEE. The data were produced by immunoSEQ multiplex PCR, yet TCRdb's version contains in-frame clones alone and is incomplete. The sample carries some 270,000 clones, roughly nine tenths recorded once. The chain employs TRBV9 and TRBJ2-2; 10 bases fit TRBD2. The sequenced sample was peripheral blood. The sequence derives from a man aged 40-49 years with active or convalescent COVID-19. The DNA for the CDR3 is TGTGCCAGCAGCGTAGGCTATGGAGCGGGGGGGATTCAAAAGGCGAACACCGGGGAGCTGTTTTTT. It codes for CASSVGYGAGGIQKANTGELFF.